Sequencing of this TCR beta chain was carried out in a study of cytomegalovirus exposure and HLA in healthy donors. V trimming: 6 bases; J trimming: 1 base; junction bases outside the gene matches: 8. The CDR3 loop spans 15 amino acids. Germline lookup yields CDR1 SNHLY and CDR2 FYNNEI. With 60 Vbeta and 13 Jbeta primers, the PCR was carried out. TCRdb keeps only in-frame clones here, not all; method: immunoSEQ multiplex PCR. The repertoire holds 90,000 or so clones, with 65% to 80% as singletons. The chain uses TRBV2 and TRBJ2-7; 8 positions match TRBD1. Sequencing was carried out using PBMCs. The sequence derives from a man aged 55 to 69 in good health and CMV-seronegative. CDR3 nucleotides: TGTGCCAGCAGAAAAGGACAGGGTGATTCCTACGAGCAGTACTTC. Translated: CASRKGQGDSYEQYF.